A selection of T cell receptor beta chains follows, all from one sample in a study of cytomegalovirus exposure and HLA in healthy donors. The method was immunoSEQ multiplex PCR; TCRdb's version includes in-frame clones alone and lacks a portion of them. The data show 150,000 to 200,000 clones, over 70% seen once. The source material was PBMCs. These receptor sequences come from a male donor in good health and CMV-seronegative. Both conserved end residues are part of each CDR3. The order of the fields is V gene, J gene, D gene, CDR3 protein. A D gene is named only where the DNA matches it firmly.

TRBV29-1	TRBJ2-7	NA	CSVSQAYEQYF
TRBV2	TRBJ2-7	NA	CASTSTGLAYEQYF
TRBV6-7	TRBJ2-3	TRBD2	CASSGLAALKEDTQYF
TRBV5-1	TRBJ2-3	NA	CASAIPGSPSTDTQYF
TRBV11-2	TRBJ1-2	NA	CASSLVRGSNYGYTF
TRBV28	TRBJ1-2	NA	CASRGGATYGYTF
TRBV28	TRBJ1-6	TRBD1	CASSLSGQGYSPLHF
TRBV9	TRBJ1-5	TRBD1	CASSVRDRGGRPQHF
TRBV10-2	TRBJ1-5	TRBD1	CASSAGRTGTSNQPQHF
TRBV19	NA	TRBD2	CASRGLADSYEQYF
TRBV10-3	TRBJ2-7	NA	CAIKDRDSSYEQYF
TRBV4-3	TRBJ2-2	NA	CASSQQFNTGELFF
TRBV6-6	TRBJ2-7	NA	CASRGGAGEQYF
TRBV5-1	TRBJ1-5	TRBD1	CASTGEPGQPQHF
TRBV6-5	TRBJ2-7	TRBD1	CASSYSEGANEQYF
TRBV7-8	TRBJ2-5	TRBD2	CASSLGLAFQETQYF
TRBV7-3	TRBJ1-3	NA	CASSLNAARGNTIYF
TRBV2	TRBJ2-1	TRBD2	CASTLAGGPFEQFF
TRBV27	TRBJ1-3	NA	CASSPRLRGGTSGNTIYF
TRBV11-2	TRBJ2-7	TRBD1	CASSHRDSSRWQYF
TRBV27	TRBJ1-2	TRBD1	CASSWGRQGAGYTF
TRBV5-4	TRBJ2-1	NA	CASSLAFRNEQFF